Shown below are 13 T cell receptor beta chains from a single sample sequenced in a study of response to subunit inactivated influenza vaccine. TCRdb used MiXCR to reprocess the RT-PCR reads, holding one entry per CDR3 protein. Among about 650,000 distinct CDR3 sequences listed, 15% to 19% were seen once. Sequenced material: PBMCs from blood, taken approximately 12 days after vaccination. Receptors were obtained from a man aged 50 to 60 who received an inactivated influenza vaccine.

The V call is TRBV10-2, the J call TRBJ1-6; D gene unclear. Germline-derived CDR1 and CDR2 are WSHSY and SAAADI. The CDR3 runs 15 residues. V was shortened by 0 bases and J by 9 bases, with 12 bases between the two germline ends. CDR3 coding DNA: TGCGCCAGCAGTGAGTCGAGAGGACGGCGTTCACCCCTCCACTTT. As protein: CASSESRGRRSPLHF.

J is TRBJ2-3 and V is TRBV7-3, with 8 bases fitting TRBD2. Unmatched junction bases numbered 10, after V lost 5 bases and J lost 0 bases. There are 17 residues in the CDR3. Per the germline V gene, CDR1 is SGHTA and CDR2 is FQGTGA. The CDR3: CASSEGTRPFSTDTQYF. In DNA, the CDR3 is TGTGCCAGCAGCGAAGGGACTAGACCCTTTAGCACAGATACGCAGTATTTT.

The table lists this clonotype with a count of one. The chain joins TRBV15 to TRBJ2-7, with TRBD1 matching over 10 bases. This CDR3 contains 15 residues. The germline V gene encodes CDR1 LNHNV and CDR2 YYDKDF (reference sequence). Unmatched junction bases numbered 6, after V lost 4 bases and J lost 3 bases. CDR3 sequence reads: CATSIGQGGHYEQYF. The CDR3 DNA follows: TGTGCCACCAGCATCGGACAGGGGGGTCACTACGAGCAGTACTTC.

This clonotype was seen more than once but under ten times. The genes are TRBV5-1 and TRBJ2-7; tentatively, D is TRBD1 (5 bases). The V end lost 6 bases, the J end lost 6 bases, and 19 bases lay between the germline ends. This CDR3 has 14 residues. Germline loops: CDR1 SGHRS, CDR2 YFSETQ. The CDR3 nucleotides read TGCGCCAGCATAGAAACACCCCTTGGGGCCGAGCAGTACTTC. Translating gives CASIETPLGAEQYF.

This clonotype was counted only a few times. The gene calls are TRBV21-1 and TRBJ1-4. TRBV21-1 is an annotated pseudogene. The CDR3 length is 11 residues. The CDR3 protein is CASTASGRLFF. The CDR3 DNA sequence: TGTGCCAGCACAGCTTCAGGACGCCTGTTTTTT.

The rearrangement joins TRBV6-1 to TRBJ2-2; no clear D. The CDR3 loop spans 15 amino acids. V was pared by 6 bases and J by 6 bases, with 17 bases between. Per germline, CDR1 MNHNS and CDR2 SASEGT. The CDR3 reads CASRHTKGIPGELFF. CDR3 DNA: TGTGCCAGCAGACACACGAAAGGGATCCCCGGGGAGCTGTTTTTT.

This clonotype was found a few times. The J gene is TRBJ2-5, the V gene TRBV20-1; 9 positions agree with TRBD2. Losses at the gene ends were 8 bases for V and 2 bases for J; bases not matched to a gene: 9. Germline V gene sequence: CDR1 DFQATT, CDR2 SNEGSKA (reference sequence). The CDR3 runs to 14 residues. In DNA form, the CDR3 reads TGCAGTCTGACGGGACTAGCCACTCAAGAGACCCAGTACTTC. Residues: CSLTGLATQETQYF.

The chain combines TRBV9 with TRBJ2-1; a possible D gene is TRBD2 (5 bases). Germline V gene data show CDR1 as SGDLS and CDR2 as YYNGEE. The length of the CDR3 is 16 residues. Trimming took off 0 bases at V and 3 bases at J, with 13 bases between the two ends. For the CDR3, the DNA is TGTGCCAGCAGCGTAGCTAACCAGCGGAACTACAATGAGCAGTTCTTC. This sequence encodes CASSVANQRNYNEQFF.

The sample holds a few counts of this clonotype. The chain links TRBV29-1 to TRBJ2-1; possible D gene TRBD1, 6 bases. Germline lookup yields CDR1 SQVTM and CDR2 ANQGSEA. Trimming stripped 1 base from V and 9 bases from J, with 16 bases between. This CDR3 has 14 amino acids. The CDR3 region has the DNA TGCAGCGTTGAAGTCCCTACAGGGTACGGTGAGCAGTTCTTC. Translating it yields CSVEVPTGYGEQFF.

The chain links TRBV5-1 to TRBJ2-2, with unresolved D. The V and J ends lost 1 base and 1 base respectively, with 11 bases between them. This CDR3 has 16 amino acids. Germline CDR1 reads SGHRS; CDR2 reads YFSETQ. The DNA of the CDR3 is TGCGCCAGCAGCTTGATGGGCCTAGGGAACACCGGGGAGCTGTTTTTT. Amino acids: CASSLMGLGNTGELFF.

This clonotype was observed a handful of times. The chain is built from TRBV6-2 or TRBV6-3 and TRBJ2-7; 8 bases agree with TRBD2. V trimming: 6 bases; J trimming: 2 bases; junction bases outside the gene matches: 9. The CDR3 has 15 amino acids. CDR1 is MNHEY, CDR2 SVGEGT, per germline. The CDR3 region has the DNA TGTGCCAGCAGATATCGGACTAGCCTAACCTACGAGCAGTACTTC. Its protein product is CASRYRTSLTYEQYF.

This sequence joins TRBV28 and TRBJ2-7; 9 bases map to TRBD1. The junction had 4 bases not matched to a gene; V was cut back by 4 bases and J by 0 bases. The germline gives CDR1 MDHEN, CDR2 SYDVKM. This CDR3 comprises 15 residues. The CDR3 loop is CASSWGTGSSYEQYF. In DNA form, the CDR3 reads TGTGCCAGCAGTTGGGGGACAGGGAGCTCCTACGAGCAGTACTTC.

Only a few counts were recorded for this clonotype. The V gene is TRBV5-1, the J gene TRBJ2-3; 8 bases are shared with TRBD2. Germline V gene sequence: CDR1 SGHRS, CDR2 YFSETQ. Trimming at V came to 5 bases and at J to 1 base, leaving 3 bases not matched to a gene. The length of the CDR3 is 14 residues. The CDR3 sequence is CASRWRGGTDTQYF. The CDR3 DNA is TGCGCCAGCAGATGGCGGGGGGGCACAGATACGCAGTATTTT.